Below are 9 T cell receptor beta chains sequenced from a single sample in a study of blood T cell repertoires in COVID-19 (dated by TCRdb to the early 2020s). The library was generated by the immunoSEQ multiplex PCR assay. This is the immuneACCESS table as TCRdb keeps it, with only in-frame sequences that have V and J called. A part of the clones is gone; compared with another copy, unresolved V genes explain less than half, and the rest is unexplained. The sample has 80,000 to 95,000 clones on record, nearly 90% of them singletons. The ten most abundant clones make up 6% to 8.5% of the sample. The material sequenced was peripheral blood. The receptors here all came from an older man with acute or convalescent COVID-19.

This sequence joins TRBV19 and TRBJ1-1; D is perhaps TRBD1 (5 bases). V lost 1 base to trimming and J lost 5 bases, with 11 bases between them. Germline CDR1 reads LNHDA; CDR2 reads SQIVND (reference sequence). This CDR3 spans 14 amino acids. CDR3 protein: CASSIVGGGTEAFF. The CDR3 nucleotides are TGTGCCAGTAGTATAGTCGGCGGGGGTACTGAAGCTTTCTTT.

This clone was counted only a few times. The V and J genes are TRBV4-3 and TRBJ2-7; tentatively, D is TRBD2 (5 bases). CDR3 length: 19 amino acids. The V end lost 0 bases, the J end lost 2 bases, and 23 bases lay between the germline ends. Germline CDR1 and CDR2: LGHNA and YSLEER. The CDR3 here is CASSQELPASGIFPYEQYF. The CDR3 nucleotides read TGCGCCAGCAGCCAAGAACTACCCGCCTCCGGGATTTTCCCCTACGAGCAGTACTTC.

The chain couples TRBV18 to TRBJ2-1; possible D gene TRBD1, 6 bases. The germline V gene has CDR1 KGHSH and CDR2 LQKENI. The CDR3 runs 15 residues. Trimming took off 0 bases at V and 2 bases at J, with 8 bases between the two ends. The CDR3 region is CASSPPRTAYNEQFF. The CDR3 DNA sequence: TGTGCCAGCTCACCACCGCGGACAGCCTACAATGAGCAGTTCTTC.

The J gene is TRBJ1-5, the V gene TRBV18; D unresolved. The CDR3 runs 14 residues. The V gene's germline CDR1 is KGHSH and CDR2 LQKENI. V was trimmed by 2 bases and J by 2 bases, leaving 7 bases between them. The CDR3 DNA sequence: TGTGCCAGCTCACCAGCCACAGGCAATCAGCCCCAGCATTTT. It codes for CASSPATGNQPQHF.

The rearrangement links TRBV3-1 (or the pseudogene TRBV3-2) to TRBJ2-1; the match to TRBD2 covers 8 bases. Germline V gives CDR1 LGHDT, CDR2 YNNKEL (reference sequence). The CDR3 covers 16 residues. V lost 1 base and J lost 7; bases outside the gene matches: 9. As DNA, the CDR3 is TGTGCCAGCAGCCAAGTTCTTACAAGCGGGAGTAATGAGCAGTTCTTC. Protein product: CASSQVLTSGSNEQFF.

The gene calls are TRBV5-6 and TRBJ1-1; TRBD1 agrees at 12 bases. Germline V gene lookup returns CDR1 SGHDT and CDR2 YYEEEE. The V and J ends lost 7 bases and 6 bases, in that order; junction bases with no gene match: 7. This CDR3 is built from 14 residues. CDR3 residues: CASGGDRGHSEAFF. The CDR3 DNA reads TGTGCCAGCGGCGGGGACAGGGGGCATTCTGAAGCTTTCTTT.

CDR3 coding DNA: TGTGCCAGTAGTATTCGGGACAGCAATACCTATGGCTACACCTTC. Its protein is CASSIRDSNTYGYTF. This rearrangement joins TRBV19 to TRBJ1-2; 7 bases line up with TRBD1. J gave up 4 bases and V 3 bases, and 8 bases lay outside the gene matches. Germline CDR1 is LNHDA and CDR2 is SQIVND (reference sequence). The length of the CDR3 is 15 residues.

CDR3 DNA sequence: TGTGCCAGCAGTTCCCCAACAGCTAATAATTCACCCCTCCACTTT. Translated, it gives CASSSPTANNSPLHF. The chain has TRBV27 and TRBJ1-6; D unclear. V lost 4 bases and J lost 5, with 12 bases in between. The CDR3 extends over 15 amino acids. Germline V CDR1 and CDR2: MNHEY, SMNVEV (reference sequence).

This rearrangement joins TRBV18 to TRBJ1-2; D may be TRBD1 (6 bases). This CDR3 region has 14 residues. Germline CDR1 KGHSH, CDR2 LQKENI. With 3 bases removed from V and 2 bases from J, the gap between germline ends came to 10 bases. CDR3 DNA sequence: TGTGCCAGCTCACCTCTCGGACAGAACTATGGCTACACCTTC. It translates to CASSPLGQNYGYTF.